The rows below give T cell receptor beta chains drawn from one sample of a study of regulatory T cells in long-lasting Graves disease. From the multiplex PCR reads, TCRdb called clonotypes with MiXCR, one entry per CDR3 protein. The data contain about 540,000 distinct CDR3 sequences, about 13% of them singletons. These data are also associated with another study on T cells in Graves' hyperthyroidism and ophthalmopathy.

Sample: peripheral blood mononuclear cells (PBMCs), taken at new diagnosis, from a patient treated with antithyroid drugs. These receptors were obtained from a man in his thirties or forties with Graves disease. Both conserved end residues are part of each CDR3. A D gene is named only where the DNA matches it firmly. Clone size is not always given. Where it is, it says once, few, many or a class for expanded clones.

size	D	V	J	CDR3	DNA
many	.	TRBV12-3/TRBV12-4	TRBJ2-2	CASSPAGIVSNTGELFF	TGTGCCAGCAGTCCAGCGGGTATAGTTTCGAACACCGGGGAGCTGTTTTTT
many	.	TRBV12-3/TRBV12-4	TRBJ2-7	CASSFWQGSDEQYF	TGTGCCAGCAGTTTTTGGCAAGGTAGCGACGAGCAGTACTTC
many	.	TRBV29-1	TRBJ2-1	CSVLRGGDSYNEQFF	TGCAGCGTCCTTCGGGGTGGGGACTCCTACAATGAGCAGTTCTTC
many	TRBD1	TRBV10-3	TRBJ1-2	CAVGRDSNYGYTF	TGTGCCGTAGGGCGGGACAGTAACTATGGCTACACCTTC
many	.	TRBV28	TRBJ1-2	CASSSGGKGYTF	TGTGCCAGCAGTTCCGGGGGTAAAGGCTACACCTTC
.	.	TRBV27	TRBJ2-7	CASSLESSRIQASYEQYF	TGTGCCAGCAGTTTAGAATCTTCCCGGATACAGGCCTCCTACGAGCAGTACTTC
few	TRBD2	TRBV10-3	TRBJ2-3	CAISEQPSGSTDTQYF	TGTGCCATCAGTGAACAGCCTAGCGGGAGTACAGATACGCAGTATTTT
many	TRBD2	TRBV7-6	TRBJ2-5	CASSLSLAGGLQETQYF	TGTGCCAGCAGCTTATCCTTGGCGGGAGGCCTTCAAGAGACCCAGTACTTC
many	TRBD2	TRBV6-5	TRBJ2-1	CASSYSASGRAQYNEQFF	TGTGCCAGCAGTTACTCGGCTAGCGGGAGGGCCCAGTACAATGAGCAGTTCTTC
once	.	TRBV11-2	TRBJ2-2	CASSTDGVNTGELFF	TGTGCCAGCAGTACGGATGGGGTCAACACCGGGGAGCTGTTTTTT
many	.	TRBV27	TRBJ1-4	CASSRLGAQTNEKLFF	TGTGCCAGCAGTCGATTGGGGGCGCAAACTAATGAAAAACTGTTTTTT
many	TRBD1	TRBV29-1	TRBJ2-5	CSAKRDRGFETQYF	TGCAGCGCCAAACGGGACAGGGGGTTCGAGACCCAGTACTTC
many	TRBD2	TRBV12-3/TRBV12-4	TRBJ2-7	CASSFLAGVGYEQYF	TGTGCCAGCAGTTTTCTGGCGGGAGTAGGGTACGAGCAGTACTTC
.	TRBD2	TRBV11-3	TRBJ2-1	CASSTTSGRDDEQFF	TGTGCCAGCAGCACGACTAGCGGGAGGGATGATGAGCAGTTCTTC
.	.	TRBV29-1	TRBJ1-3	CSVKIQGTGNTIYF	TGCAGCGTGAAAATACAGGGCACTGGAAACACCATATATTTT
few	.	TRBV11-2	TRBJ1-5	CASSPQGHPNQPQHF	TGTGCCAGCAGCCCGCAAGGACACCCTAATCAGCCCCAGCATTTT
many	.	TRBV7-2	TRBJ2-7	CASSLDPNSYEQYF	TGTGCCAGCAGCTTAGATCCGAACAGCTACGAGCAGTACTTC
.	.	TRBV20-1	TRBJ2-3	CSARDTSGNTDTQYF	TGCAGTGCTAGAGATACCAGCGGAAACACAGATACGCAGTATTTT
.	TRBD2	TRBV20-1	TRBJ2-3	CSAIITGTSGRTDVTDTQYF	TGCAGTGCTATAATTACCGGGACTAGCGGGAGGACGGATGTAACTGATACGCAGTATTTT
many	.	TRBV2	TRBJ2-1	CASSEALRDEQFF	TGTGCCAGCAGTGAAGCGCTTCGAGACGAGCAGTTCTTC
many	TRBD2	TRBV7-9	TRBJ2-2	CASSLLTGMRTSGRGDTGELFF	TGTGCCAGCAGCTTACTCACAGGGATGAGGACTAGCGGGAGAGGGGACACCGGGGAGCTGTTTTTT
many	.	TRBV29-1	TRBJ2-1	CSVGLGMSGGEQFF	TGCAGCGTTGGACTAGGAATGTCTGGTGGTGAGCAGTTCTTC
few	TRBD1	TRBV11-2	TRBJ1-1	CASSPWTHRGLTEAFF	TGTGCCAGCAGCCCCTGGACCCACAGGGGATTGACTGAAGCTTTCTTT
.	TRBD1	TRBV18	TRBJ2-1	CASSQTGGSYNEQFF	TGTGCCAGCTCTCAAACAGGGGGCTCCTACAATGAGCAGTTCTTC
few	.	TRBV7-9	TRBJ1-4	CASSLMADNEKLFF	TGTGCCAGCAGCTTAATGGCGGACAATGAAAAACTGTTTTTT
many	TRBD1	TRBV7-9	TRBJ1-2	CASSRTGGVGYGYTF	TGTGCCAGCAGCCGCACAGGGGGAGTTGGGTATGGCTACACCTTC
many	.	TRBV27	TRBJ1-1	CASSDSLGDTEAFF	TGTGCCAGCAGTGACAGCCTGGGGGACACTGAAGCTTTCTTT
many	.	TRBV30	TRBJ2-1	CAWSPTHNEQFF	TGTGCCTGGAGTCCTACCCACAATGAGCAGTTCTTC
many	TRBD2	TRBV12-3/TRBV12-4	TRBJ2-1	CASSQLAPYNEQFF	TGTGCCAGCAGCCAACTAGCGCCCTACAATGAGCAGTTCTTC
.	TRBD2	TRBV5-1	TRBJ2-2	CASTVAGGGNTGELFF	TGCGCCAGCACAGTAGCGGGAGGAGGGAACACCGGGGAGCTGTTTTTT